What follows is one TCR beta chain and its context. Antigen: not known. These data belong to a study of cytomegalovirus exposure and HLA in healthy donors. Study conclusions and caveats: One variant, a missense change in DCLRE1C, was linked in a later analysis to TCR beta V- and J-gene trimming.

Germline V gene lookup returns CDR1 SGHAT and CDR2 FQNNGV. The CDR3 has 17 residues. The V gene end was trimmed by 5 bases and the J gene end by 1 base; junction bases not matched to a gene: 10. The PCR had 60 Vbeta and 13 Jbeta primers. Using immunoSEQ multiplex PCR, the repertoire was profiled, and TCRdb retains in-frame clones only, with some absent. Among under 250,000 clones listed, under 85% were seen once. This receptor was identified in a woman aged 45 to 65 in good health and CMV-seropositive. The chain has TRBV11-2 and TRBJ1-1; TRBD1 matches at 10 bases. The specimen was PBMCs. CDR3 sequence: CASSLGTGAARNTEAFF. CDR3 coding DNA: TGTGCCAGCAGCCTCGGGACAGGGGCCGCCAGGAACACTGAAGCTTTCTTT.